This T cell receptor beta chain was documented in a study of blood T cell repertoires in COVID-19. This clone was detected a few times. The J segment lost 6 bases and the V segment lost 4 bases, leaving 13 bases of the junction unmatched. CDR3 size: 17 residues. Looked up from germline, CDR1 is SGHRS and CDR2 is YFSETQ. Membership in each cohort depended on participant-reported clinical history. Methods used by the authors: Estimation of nucleated cell counts relied on the amplification of reference gene primers. Repertoires were generated with immunoSEQ multiplex PCR, while TCRdb's copy carries only in-frame clones and drops some. For V, J and clone size, that table is used; D and trimming come from the DNA. The sample has more than 200,000 clones; approximately 86% are singletons.

J is TRBJ2-1 and V is TRBV5-1; 10 bases align to TRBD2. The sample comprised PBMCs or T cells enriched from blood (not recorded which). This TCR came from a woman aged 50 to 60 who had recovered from COVID-19. The CDR3 nucleotides are TGCGCCAGCAGCGCTCCCGTTAGCGGGAGGTGGTCCAATGAGCAGTTCTTC. Translated, it gives CASSAPVSGRWSNEQFF.